This passage covers 30 T cell receptor beta chains from one sample sequenced in a study of early T cells in non-severe SARS-CoV-2 infection. Via MiXCR, TCRdb re-called the 5' RACE reads, giving one row per CDR3 protein. The sample has 68,000 or so distinct CDR3 sequences; over 10% are singletons. Sequences were obtained from whole blood. The receptors were sampled from an adult who was a healthcare worker with PCR-confirmed SARS-CoV-2 infection or an uninfected control (not recorded which).

This clonotype was found many times. V and J are TRBV24-1 and TRBJ2-1; tentatively, D is TRBD1 or TRBD2 (5 bases each). This CDR3 contains 16 residues. Trimming left V 3 bases short and J 5 bases short, with 16 bases between. Germline assignment: CDR1 KGHDR and CDR2 SFDVKD. The CDR3 sequence is CATSDTLGVGDNEQFF. The CDR3 DNA reads as TGTGCCACCAGTGATACCCTGGGTGTGGGGGACAATGAGCAGTTCTTC.

Ten or more counts support this clonotype. This chain uses TRBV20-1 with TRBJ2-7; D unresolved. CDR3 length: 11 residues. Trimming left V 3 bases short and J 7 bases short, with 10 bases between. Germline-derived CDR1 and CDR2 are DFQATT and SNEGSKA (reference sequence). CDR3 protein: CSASSSREQYF. CDR3 DNA: TGCAGTGCTAGCAGCAGTCGGGAGCAGTACTTC.

J is TRBJ1-2 and V is TRBV6-5; 7 bases map to TRBD1. The CDR3 sequence is 14 residues long. The junction had 2 bases not matched to a gene; V was cut back by 0 bases and J by 4 bases. CDR1 and CDR2 from the germline V gene are MNHEY and SVGAGI. CDR3 region: CASSYSGTVYGYTF. In nucleotides, the CDR3 is TGTGCCAGCAGTTACTCCGGGACAGTCTATGGCTACACCTTC.

This clonotype was detected many times. The genes are TRBV7-2 and TRBJ2-3, with unresolved D. Trimming shortened V by 4 bases and J by 2 bases, and 10 bases separated the two germline ends. This CDR3 has 14 residues. Germline CDR1 SGHTA, CDR2 FQGNSA. The CDR3 DNA follows: TGTGCCAGCAGCTCAGGCCCCGACACAGATACGCAGTATTTT. It encodes CASSSGPDTDTQYF. Based on the CDR3 plus reference TRBV7-2 and TRBJ2-3, the full variable domain is GAGVSQSPSNKVTEKGKDVELRCDPISGHTALYWYRQSLGQGLEFLIYFQGNSAPDKSGLPSDRFSAERTGGSVSTLTIQRTQQEDSAVYLCASSSGPDTDTQYFGPGTRLTVL.

There are a few counts of this clonotype. The chain uses TRBV29-1 and TRBJ1-2; TRBD1 aligns across 7 bases. The V and J ends lost 4 bases and 7 bases, in that order; junction bases with no gene match: 6. The CDR3 has 12 amino acids. The germline V gene encodes CDR1 SQVTM and CDR2 ANQGSEA. This CDR3 is CSVGAGGTGYTF. In nucleotides, the CDR3 is TGCAGCGTTGGGGCAGGGGGTACTGGCTACACCTTC.

This clonotype was seen a few times. DNA for the CDR3: TGCAGCGTGCGAGGGGGCGGTAAAGAAAAACTGTTTTTT. Translation: CSVRGGGKEKLFF. The J gene is TRBJ1-4, the V gene TRBV29-1, with 7 bases matching TRBD1. The CDR3 has 13 residues. Germline trimming cut 6 bases from V and 8 bases from J; bases unmatched to any gene: 9. Germline values: CDR1 SQVTM, CDR2 ANQGSEA. The whole variable domain, filled in from reference TRBV29-1 and TRBJ1-4, reads SAVISQKPSRDICQRGTSLTIQCQVDSQVTMMFWYRQQPGQSLTLIATANQGSEATYESGFVIDKFPISRPNLTFSTLTVSNMSPEDSSIYLCSVRGGGKEKLFFGSGTQLSVL.

The gene calls are TRBV6-5 and TRBJ2-1; D might be TRBD1 or TRBD2, each matching 5 bases. From germline, CDR1 is MNHEY and CDR2 SVGAGI. V lost 6 bases to trimming and J lost 4 bases, with 22 bases between them. CDR3 length: 17 residues. For the CDR3, the DNA is TGTGCCAGCAGCTCTCTGAGGGTGCAGGGAAGGTACAATGAGCAGTTCTTC. Protein sequence: CASSSLRVQGRYNEQFF.

This clonotype was seen many times. The V gene is TRBV7-3, the J gene TRBJ1-1; possibly TRBD1 for D (5 bases). Between the trimmed V and J ends, which lost 5 bases and 4 bases, there was a span of 14 bases. Germline CDR1 reads SGHTA; CDR2 reads FQGTGA. The CDR3 length is 14 residues. The CDR3 is CASSPGGGPTEAFF. Written as DNA, the CDR3 is TGTGCCAGCAGCCCCGGGGGGGGACCCACTGAAGCTTTCTTT. The variable domain in full, completed from reference TRBV7-3 and TRBJ1-1, reads GAGVSQTPSNKVTEKGKYVELRCDPISGHTALYWYRQSLGQGPEFLIYFQGTGAADDSGLPNDRFFAVRPEGSVSTLKIQRTERGDSAVYLCASSPGGGPTEAFFGQGTRLTVV.

At least ten counts were recorded for this clonotype. The chain links TRBV2 to TRBJ1-1; D remains ambiguous. V was cut by 3 bases and J by 4 bases, with 9 bases left in between. CDR1 and CDR2 from the germline V gene are SNHLY and FYNNEI. The CDR3 is made up of 13 amino acids. CDR3 DNA sequence: TGTGCCAGCAGTGAGGTTCCTCGCACTGAAGCTTTCTTT. This codes for CASSEVPRTEAFF.

This clonotype was picked up many times. V and J are TRBV12-3 or TRBV12-4 and TRBJ2-7; TRBD1 matches 7 bases. This CDR3 has 15 residues. The ends lost 3 bases at V and 3 bases at J; junction bases unmatched: 8. The CDR3 here is CASSFPAQGDYEQYF. CDR3 DNA sequence: TGTGCCAGCAGTTTTCCCGCCCAGGGGGACTACGAGCAGTACTTC.

This clonotype was seen many times. This sequence joins TRBV20-1 and TRBJ2-7; a possible D gene is TRBD2 (6 bases). V was pared by 0 bases and J by 3 bases, with 18 bases between. There are 16 residues in the CDR3. The germline V gene encodes CDR1 DFQATT and CDR2 SNEGSKA (reference sequence). CDR3 loop: CSARDRMDGGNYEQYF. The CDR3 DNA is TGCAGTGCTAGAGATCGGATGGACGGAGGGAACTACGAGCAGTACTTC.

This chain connects TRBV5-1 to TRBJ1-2; 7 positions match TRBD1. V was clipped by 0 bases and J by 7 bases; unmatched bases: 6. Germline V gene sequence: CDR1 SGHRS, CDR2 YFSETQ. The CDR3 extends over 14 amino acids. The DNA of the CDR3 is TGCGCCAGCAGCTTGGGACAGGGAATGCGTGGCTACACCTTC. Translated: CASSLGQGMRGYTF.

This clonotype has a count of ten or more. The V and J genes are TRBV19 and TRBJ1-5; tentatively, D is TRBD1 (5 bases). The CDR3 is 15 residues long. Trimming stripped 2 bases from V and 1 base from J, with 9 bases between. From germline, CDR1 is LNHDA and CDR2 SQIVND (reference sequence). This CDR3 reads CASSIWGTSNQPQHF. The CDR3 DNA follows: TGTGCCAGTAGTATATGGGGGACGAGCAATCAGCCCCAGCATTTT.

In its sample, this clonotype was seen many times. The J gene is TRBJ1-5, the V gene TRBV4-2; D not certain. The CDR3 has 15 amino acids. The V gene lost 4 bases and the J gene lost 1 base, with 11 bases spanning the gap. The germline V gene encodes CDR1 LGHNA and CDR2 YNFKEQ. The CDR3 loop is CASSPSERSNQPQHF. CDR3 nucleotide sequence: TGTGCCAGCAGCCCGAGCGAGAGGAGCAATCAGCCCCAGCATTTT.

This clonotype has at least ten counts. The chain uses TRBV3-1 and TRBJ2-4; tentative D call: TRBD1 (6 bases). Germline V CDR1 and CDR2: LGHDT, YNNKEL (reference sequence). V lost 4 bases and J 3 bases, leaving 13 bases between the germline ends. The CDR3 loop spans 15 amino acids. The CDR3 spells CASSLGQNIKNIQYF. The CDR3 DNA reads as TGTGCCAGCAGCCTCGGACAGAACATCAAAAACATTCAGTACTTC.

This clonotype was recorded many times. At one end, the junction sequence differs from germline, possibly due to a read error. The chain links TRBV29-1 to TRBJ2-7; D may be TRBD1 or TRBD2 (5 bases each). Germline lookup yields CDR1 SQVTM and CDR2 ANQGSEA. CDR3 length: 15 amino acids. The CDR3 DNA reads as TGCAGCGTGGAAGTGGGGACGTTCAGCTCCTACGAGCAGTACTTC. This translates into CSVEVGTFSSYEQYF.

This clonotype showed up many times. The chain recombines TRBV7-8 with TRBJ1-4, with a tentative D call TRBD1 (6 bases). In germline, CDR1 is SGHVS, CDR2 FQNEAQ. CDR3 size: 19 residues. Trimming stripped 4 bases from V and 3 bases from J, with 24 bases between. Written as DNA, the CDR3 is TGTGCCAGCAGCTCCCCCTTCGGGGGGCGGAATGAGGCTAATGAAAAACTGTTTTTT. As protein: CASSSPFGGRNEANEKLFF.

This clonotype came up many times. The genes are TRBV1 and TRBJ2-5. TRBV1 is designated a pseudogene. This CDR3 comprises 17 residues. DNA of the CDR3: TGCACCAGCAGCCAAGCTCAACGACGTGACTACCAAGAGACCCAGTACTTC. Its protein is CTSSQAQRRDYQETQYF.

This clonotype occurred many times. V and J are TRBV7-2 and TRBJ1-2, with TRBD1 identical over 7 bases. With 5 bases clipped from V and 4 bases from J, the junction kept 4 bases outside the gene matches. This CDR3 has 13 amino acids. In germline, CDR1 is SGHTA, CDR2 FQGNSA. CDR3 loop: CASSRDRTYGYTF. In nucleotides, the CDR3 is TGTGCCAGCAGCCGGGACAGAACCTATGGCTACACCTTC.

This sequence joins TRBV6-2 or TRBV6-3 and TRBJ2-7, with a weak D call TRBD1 (5 bases). CDR3 size: 14 residues. Germline V CDR1 and CDR2: MNHEY, SVGEGT. V lost 6 bases and J lost 6, with 18 bases in between. In nucleotides, the CDR3 is TGTGCCAGCAGACTAACAGTGCCTAGGGGCGAGCAGTACTTC. Amino acids: CASRLTVPRGEQYF.

Many counts were recorded for this clonotype. The chain employs TRBV4-1 and TRBJ1-2; 8 nucleotides align to TRBD1. Germline V lookup: CDR1 MGHRA, CDR2 YSYEKL. V shed 0 bases, J shed 3 bases, and the junction held 6 bases outside the gene matches. The length of the CDR3 is 16 residues. The CDR3 protein is CASSQDYDRGHYGYTF. CDR3 nucleotides: TGCGCCAGCAGCCAAGATTACGACAGGGGCCACTATGGCTACACCTTC.

There are many counts of this clonotype. The chain employs TRBV5-1 and TRBJ2-5, with 7 bases lining up with TRBD2. V dropped 4 bases and J dropped 1; count of bases not matched to a gene: 10. The CDR3 extends over 16 amino acids. Germline V gene data show CDR1 as SGHRS and CDR2 as YFSETQ. The CDR3 bases are TGCGCCAGCAGCCCGGGGGGTCGCGGTGCCCAAGAGACCCAGTACTTC. Protein: CASSPGGRGAQETQYF.

This clonotype was seen a few times. The chain combines TRBV7-9 with TRBJ1-6, with unresolved D. Trimming took 5 bases from V and 3 from J, leaving 20 bases between them. The CDR3 is made up of 18 amino acids. Germline V gene lookup returns CDR1 SEHNR and CDR2 FQNEAQ (reference sequence). CDR3 sequence: CASSQLMDFPLYNSPLHF. As DNA, the CDR3 is TGTGCCAGCAGCCAACTAATGGATTTCCCACTCTATAATTCACCCCTCCACTTT.

This clonotype was counted at least ten times. The chain combines TRBV7-3 with TRBJ1-1, with 8 positions matching TRBD1. Germline V gene lookup returns CDR1 SGHTA and CDR2 FQGTGA. Trimming at V came to 5 bases and at J to 1 base, leaving 3 bases not matched to a gene. The CDR3 loop spans 14 amino acids. CDR3 sequence reads: CASSPGQGNTEAFF. CDR3 bases: TGTGCCAGCAGCCCCGGACAGGGGAACACTGAAGCTTTCTTT.

This clonotype was picked up many times. The chain links TRBV7-9 to TRBJ2-2; D is possibly TRBD2 (6 bases). The CDR3 has 12 amino acids. The V gene lost 5 bases and the J gene lost 6 bases, with 7 bases spanning the gap. Per the germline V gene, CDR1 is SEHNR and CDR2 is FQNEAQ (reference sequence). CDR3 nucleotide sequence: TGTGCCAGCAGCCGGGGGTCCGGGGAGCTGTTTTTT. This translates into CASSRGSGELFF.

J is TRBJ2-7 and V is TRBV27; 11 bases line up with TRBD1. V was pared by 6 bases and J by 6 bases, with 1 base of the junction left unmatched. In germline, CDR1 is MNHEY, CDR2 SMNVEV (reference sequence). The CDR3 is 12 residues long. CDR3 nucleotides: TGTGCCAGCAGGGACAGGGGGCCCGAGCAGTACTTC. It specifies CASRDRGPEQYF.

This clonotype was recorded at least ten times. The chain joins TRBV12-3 or TRBV12-4 to TRBJ2-5; D is unclear. Trimming pared 7 bases from V and 1 base from J, leaving 10 bases between. This CDR3 is 13 amino acids long. The CDR3 DNA follows: TGTGCCAGCAAGTATTACGCCCAAGAGACCCAGTACTTC. Translating it yields CASKYYAQETQYF.

The table lists this clonotype with many counts. The chain carries TRBV5-6 and TRBJ2-3; D gene unclear. The CDR3 covers 15 residues. Trimming took off 0 bases at V and 2 bases at J, with 10 bases between the two ends. CDR1 and CDR2 (germline): SGHDT, YYEEEE. CDR3 sequence (DNA): TGTGCCAGCAGCTTGGGGCATCTCTTCACAGATACGCAGTATTTT. It specifies CASSLGHLFTDTQYF.

This clonotype was counted at least ten times. This chain connects TRBV5-6 to TRBJ2-1, with D uncertain. This CDR3 spans 13 amino acids. In germline, CDR1 is SGHDT, CDR2 YYEEEE. The ends were cut back, 4 bases at V and 2 bases at J, with 7 bases in the middle. The DNA for the CDR3 is TGTGCCAGCAGCACAATGACCTACAATGAGCAGTTCTTC. It codes for CASSTMTYNEQFF.

This clonotype was seen many times. The J gene is TRBJ1-2, the V gene TRBV5-1; unclear D gene. The CDR3 totals 15 residues. The V and J ends lost 5 bases and 2 bases respectively, with 16 bases between them. Germline CDR1 reads SGHRS; CDR2 reads YFSETQ. The CDR3 loop is CASSSSGKGNYGYTF. CDR3 coding DNA: TGCGCCAGCAGTTCGTCGGGGAAAGGAAACTATGGCTACACCTTC.